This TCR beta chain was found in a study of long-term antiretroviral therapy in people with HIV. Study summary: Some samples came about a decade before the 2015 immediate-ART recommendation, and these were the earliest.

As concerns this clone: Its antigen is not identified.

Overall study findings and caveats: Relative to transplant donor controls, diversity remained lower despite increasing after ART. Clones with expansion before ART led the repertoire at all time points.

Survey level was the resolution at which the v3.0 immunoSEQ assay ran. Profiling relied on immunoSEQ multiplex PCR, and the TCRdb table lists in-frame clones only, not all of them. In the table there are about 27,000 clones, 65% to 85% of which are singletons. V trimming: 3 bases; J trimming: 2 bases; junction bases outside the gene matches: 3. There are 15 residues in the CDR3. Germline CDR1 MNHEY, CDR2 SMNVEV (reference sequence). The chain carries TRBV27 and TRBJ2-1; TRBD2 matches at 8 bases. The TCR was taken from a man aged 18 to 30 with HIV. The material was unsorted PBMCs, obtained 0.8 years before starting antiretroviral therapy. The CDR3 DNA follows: TGTGCCAGCAGTTTTCATAGCGGGACCTACAATGAGCAGTTCTTC. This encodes CASSFHSGTYNEQFF.